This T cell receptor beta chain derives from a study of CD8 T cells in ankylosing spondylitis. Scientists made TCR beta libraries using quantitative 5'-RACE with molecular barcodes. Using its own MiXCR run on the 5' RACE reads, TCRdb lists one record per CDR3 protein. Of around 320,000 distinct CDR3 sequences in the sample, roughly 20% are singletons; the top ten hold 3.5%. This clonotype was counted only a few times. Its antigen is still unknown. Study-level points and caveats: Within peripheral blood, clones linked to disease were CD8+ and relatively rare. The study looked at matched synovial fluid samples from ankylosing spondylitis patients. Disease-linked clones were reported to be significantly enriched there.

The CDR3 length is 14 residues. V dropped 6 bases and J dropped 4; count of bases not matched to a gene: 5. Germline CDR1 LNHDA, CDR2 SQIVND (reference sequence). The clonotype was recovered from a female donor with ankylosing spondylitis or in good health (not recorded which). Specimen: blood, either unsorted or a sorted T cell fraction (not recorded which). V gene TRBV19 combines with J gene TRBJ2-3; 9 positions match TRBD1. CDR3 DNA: TGTGCCAGTAGGAACAGGGGGCAAGCAGATACGCAGTATTTT. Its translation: CASRNRGQADTQYF. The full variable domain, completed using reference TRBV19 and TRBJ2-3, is DGGITQSPKYLFRKEGQNVTLSCEQNLNHDAMYWYRQDPGQGLRLIYYSQIVNDFQKGDIAEGYSVSREKKESFPLTVTSAQKNPTAFYLCASRNRGQADTQYFGPGTRLTVL.